The 16 T cell receptor beta chains below come from one sample, sequenced in a study of blood T cells in healthy people across ages. Then a second PCR, running about 6 to 11 cycles, was carried out with a sample-barcoded 5' primer and a J-beta primer mix. TCRdb re-analysed the 5' RACE reads in MiXCR, keeping a single row per CDR3 protein. The sample holds about 1.5 million distinct CDR3 sequences, roughly two fifths seen once. Sequences were obtained from blood. The source is a woman between 18 and 29 years old in good health.

In its sample, this clonotype was seen a few times. The chain combines TRBV4-3 with TRBJ2-2; D may be TRBD1 or TRBD2 (5 bases each). Germline loops: CDR1 LGHNA, CDR2 YSLEER. The CDR3 loop spans 17 amino acids. The ends were cut back, 2 bases at V and 6 bases at J, with 19 bases in the middle. The CDR3, as DNA: TGCGCCAGCAGCCAATCCAGGGACCTCTCATTTGCCGGGGAGCTGTTTTTT. It specifies CASSQSRDLSFAGELFF.

This chain connects TRBV5-1 to TRBJ2-3; 10 bases line up with TRBD2. This CDR3 has 14 residues. V shed 1 base, J shed 7 bases, and the junction held 3 bases outside the gene matches. The germline gives CDR1 SGHRS, CDR2 YFSETQ. For the CDR3, the DNA is TGCGCCAGCAGCTTGACAGCGGGAGGGCATACGCAGTATTTT. Amino acid sequence: CASSLTAGGHTQYF.

This clonotype turned up a few times. The rearrangement joins TRBV3-1 to TRBJ2-3; D is uncertain. CDR1 is LGHDT, CDR2 YNNKEL, per germline (reference sequence). The CDR3 runs to 13 residues. V gave up 4 bases and J gave up 5 bases, with 10 bases separating them. The CDR3 nucleotides read TGTGCCAGCAGCCCGTCCCCGGAAGATACGCAGTATTTT. This codes for CASSPSPEDTQYF.

The chain is built from TRBV20-1 and TRBJ2-7, with unresolved D. Per germline, CDR1 DFQATT and CDR2 SNEGSKA (reference sequence). The CDR3 extends over 11 amino acids. Trimming stripped 5 bases from V and 2 bases from J, with 7 bases between. The CDR3 region has the DNA TGCAGTGCTGCCCTGGCCTACGAGCAGTACTTC. It translates to CSAALAYEQYF.

This clonotype was counted only a few times. The chain carries TRBV5-1 and TRBJ2-7; D not certain. V was shortened by 2 bases and J by 7 bases, with 16 bases between the two germline ends. Germline loops: CDR1 SGHRS, CDR2 YFSETQ. The CDR3 is 14 residues long. Here the CDR3 reads CASSFDGPYNEQYF. The CDR3 DNA sequence: TGCGCCAGCAGCTTCGACGGGCCATACAATGAGCAGTACTTC.

The chain couples TRBV4-2 to TRBJ2-1; 8 nucleotides agree with TRBD2. CDR1 is LGHNA, CDR2 YNFKEQ, per germline. V was clipped by 3 bases and J by 5 bases; unmatched bases: 6. The CDR3 covers 15 residues. This chain's CDR3 is CASSHELADHNEQFF. For the CDR3, the DNA is TGTGCCAGCAGCCACGAACTAGCGGACCACAATGAGCAGTTCTTC.

The V and J genes are TRBV27 and TRBJ2-7, with TRBD1 matching 7 bases. The germline gives CDR1 MNHEY, CDR2 SMNVEV (reference sequence). CDR3 length equals 14 residues. V dropped 6 bases and J dropped 3; count of bases not matched to a gene: 8. Written as DNA, the CDR3 is TGTGCCAGCAGGGATTACAGGGGAGACTACGAGCAGTACTTC. This encodes CASRDYRGDYEQYF.

This clonotype turned up a few times. The chain links TRBV30 to TRBJ2-5; D is undetermined. CDR3 length: 13 residues. With 3 bases removed from V and 5 bases from J, the gap between germline ends came to 13 bases. Germline lookup yields CDR1 GTSNPN and CDR2 SVGIG (reference sequence). Written as DNA, the CDR3 is TGTGCCTGGAGCCCCGTTAGGGTCGAGACCCAGTACTTC. Protein product: CAWSPVRVETQYF.

V usage is TRBV28 and J usage is TRBJ2-5; TRBD2 agrees at 14 bases. CDR3 size: 17 residues. Germline V gene data show CDR1 as MDHEN and CDR2 as SYDVKM. V was clipped by 4 bases and J by 11 bases; unmatched bases: 15. CDR3 nucleotide sequence: TGTGCCAGCAGTTCTTGGGGGACTAGCGGGAGCGGGAGTGAGCAGTACTTC. Translation gives CASSSWGTSGSGSEQYF.

V and J are TRBV5-1 and TRBJ1-1; D not certain. There are 15 residues in the CDR3. Trimming removed 3 bases from V and 1 base from J, with 13 bases in between. Germline V CDR1 and CDR2: SGHRS, YFSETQ. The CDR3 DNA reads TGCGCCAGCAGCTCTGAGAAGGGCCCGAACACTGAAGCTTTCTTT. Encoded protein: CASSSEKGPNTEAFF.

This clonotype has only one observation. The V gene is TRBV7-9, the J gene TRBJ1-2, with a possible D match to TRBD1 (5 bases). This CDR3 has 14 residues. Looked up from germline, CDR1 is SEHNR and CDR2 is FQNEAQ (reference sequence). V was shortened by 7 bases and J by 5 bases, with 17 bases between the two germline ends. Here the CDR3 reads CASNLGGDRYGYTF. The CDR3 DNA reads TGTGCCAGCAACCTTGGGGGGGATAGGTATGGCTACACCTTC. Using reference TRBV7-9 and TRBJ1-2 for the parts outside the CDR3, the full variable domain is DTGVSQNPRHKITKRGQNVTFRCDPISEHNRLYWYRQTLGQGPEFLTYFQNEAQLEKSRLLSDRFSAERPKGSFSTLEIQRTEQGDSAMYLCASNLGGDRYGYTFGSGTRLTVV.

The chain carries TRBV6-5 and TRBJ1-2; 8 positions match TRBD1. Looked up from germline, CDR1 is MNHEY and CDR2 is SVGAGI. CDR3 length: 13 residues. With V trimmed by 5 bases and J by 8 bases, 7 bases remained unmatched. The CDR3 nucleotides read TGTGCCAGCAGTGACAGGGGAAGACACGGCTACACCTTC. This gives the protein CASSDRGRHGYTF.

The chain couples TRBV3-1 to TRBJ2-7; D is perhaps TRBD1 (5 bases). V was cut by 2 bases and J by 3 bases, with 8 bases left in between. The CDR3 has 13 residues. In germline, CDR1 is LGHDT, CDR2 YNNKEL (reference sequence). CDR3 DNA: TGTGCCAGCAGCCAAAAGACAGTCTACGAGCAGTACTTC. Translated: CASSQKTVYEQYF.

This clonotype appeared a few times. The rearrangement uses TRBV6-6 and TRBJ2-1, with a possible D match to TRBD2 (7 bases). Germline V lookup: CDR1 MNHNY, CDR2 SVGAGI (reference sequence). Deletions cut 0 bases from V and 2 bases from J, with 11 bases between. CDR3 length: 16 amino acids. CDR3 bases: TGTGCCAGCAGTTACTCGGGAGGGGGTCCCTACAATGAGCAGTTCTTC. This gives the protein CASSYSGGGPYNEQFF.

The chain links TRBV9 to TRBJ2-3, with unresolved D. Trimming removed 0 bases at V and 3 bases at J, with 8 bases between. The CDR3 runs to 14 residues. Germline-derived CDR1 and CDR2 are SGDLS and YYNGEE. The CDR3 DNA follows: TGTGCCAGCAGCGTAGAATCTGGGACAGATACGCAGTATTTT. The encoded protein is CASSVESGTDTQYF.

CDR3 protein: CASSLTGTHEQFF. CDR3 sequence (DNA): TGTGCCAGCAGCCTGACAGGGACCCATGAGCAGTTCTTC. The V gene is TRBV27, the J gene TRBJ2-1; 7 nucleotides agree with TRBD1. Germline lookup yields CDR1 MNHEY and CDR2 SMNVEV (reference sequence). This CDR3 has 13 residues. V trimming: 6 bases; J trimming: 8 bases; junction bases outside the gene matches: 7.